The 9 T cell receptor beta chains below all came from one sample that was sequenced in a study of T-cell reconstitution after alpha-beta-depleted transplantation in children (dated by TCRdb to 2015 to 2016). Library prep was done by PCR. The sample was run on an Illumina HiSeq 2500. To normalize quantification of the TCRbeta repertoire, the TCR libraries were built with molecular barcoding that relied on unique molecular identifiers. TCRdb trimmed public reads at Q25 via fastp, called clones via MiXCR and kept in-frame beta chains. All rows with the same CDR3 protein become a single entry with the most common DNA and genes. This sample is represented by 490,000 or so distinct CDR3 sequences; about an eighth of them were singletons. The ten largest clonotypes hold about 5.4% of the sample. The sample in question was PBMCs from the stem cell graft donor, obtained from the stem cell graft. The receptors stem from a human donor who donated a stem cell graft to a child with combined immunodeficiency.

V and J are TRBV27 and TRBJ2-2; D unclear. The germline CDR1 and CDR2 sequences are MNHEY and SMNVEV (reference sequence). V lost 6 bases to trimming and J lost 1 base, with 15 bases between them. The CDR3 extends over 16 amino acids. CDR3 amino acids: CASSPRVVLNTGELFF. CDR3 nucleotide sequence: TGTGCCAGCAGCCCCCGCGTTGTTCTGAACACCGGGGAGCTGTTTTTT.

This clonotype showed up many times. The gene calls are TRBV9 and TRBJ2-1; no definite D call. The CDR3 is made up of 13 amino acids. CDR1 is SGDLS and CDR2 is YYNGEE in the germline V gene. V gave up 0 bases and J gave up 10 bases, with 11 bases separating them. As DNA, the CDR3 is TGTGCCAGCAGCGTAGGATGGGGTGGAGAGCAGTTCTTC. It codes for CASSVGWGGEQFF.

This clonotype showed up many times. The chain has TRBV6-5 and TRBJ1-4; maybe TRBD1 (6 bases). V lost 0 bases and J lost 7, with 18 bases in between. The CDR3 extends over 17 amino acids. Germline V gene data show CDR1 as MNHEY and CDR2 as SVGAGI. The CDR3 here is CASSYSLEGDGPEKLFF. Written as DNA, the CDR3 is TGTGCCAGCAGTTACTCGCTGGAGGGGGACGGCCCTGAAAAACTGTTTTTT.

V usage is TRBV28 and J usage is TRBJ2-5, with D unresolved. The CDR3 is 12 amino acids. Germline CDR1 reads MDHEN; CDR2 reads SYDVKM. V was cut by 5 bases and J by 5 bases, with 9 bases left in between. This CDR3 reads CASSHVRETQYF. DNA for the CDR3: TGTGCCAGCAGTCACGTCCGCGAGACCCAGTACTTC.

In this sample, this clonotype turned up many times. The chain employs TRBV12-3 or TRBV12-4 and TRBJ2-5; D unresolved. Trimming removed 3 bases from V and 4 bases from J, with 9 bases in between. This CDR3 has 13 amino acids. The chain's CDR3 is CASSFVQTETQYF. CDR3 nucleotides: TGTGCCAGCAGTTTCGTACAGACAGAGACCCAGTACTTC.

This clonotype was seen repeatedly, ten times or more. The CDR3 DNA sequence: TGCAGTGCTAGTACCCGTAAAGGGCAGTACTTC. It specifies CSASTRKGQYF. This sequence joins TRBV20-1 and TRBJ2-7, with D unclear. CDR3 size: 11 residues. V lost 3 bases to trimming and J lost 9 bases, with 12 bases between them. Per germline, CDR1 DFQATT and CDR2 SNEGSKA (reference sequence).

This chain links TRBV18 with TRBJ2-5; unclear D gene. This CDR3 is 14 amino acids long. With 2 bases removed from V and 6 bases from J, the gap between germline ends came to 13 bases. Per germline, CDR1 KGHSH and CDR2 LQKENI. The CDR3 DNA follows: TGTGCCAGCTCACCAACGCGATTGGAACAGACCCAGTACTTC. This encodes CASSPTRLEQTQYF.

This clonotype was seen at least ten times. This chain connects TRBV10-3 to TRBJ2-3; the D gene could be TRBD1 or TRBD2 (6 bases each). This CDR3 has 18 residues. Looked up from germline, CDR1 is ENHRY and CDR2 is SYGVKD. Trimming removed 6 bases at V and 4 bases at J, with 26 bases between. CDR3 amino acids: CAIRQWTVSGETPDTQYF. CDR3 bases: TGTGCCATCAGGCAGTGGACAGTGTCGGGGGAGACCCCAGATACGCAGTATTTT.

This clonotype was seen only a few times. The chain employs TRBV30 and TRBJ1-5; D unresolved. Germline CDR1 and CDR2: GTSNPN and SVGIG (reference sequence). The CDR3 runs to 13 residues. Trimming removed 1 base from V and 0 bases from J, with 4 bases in between. This CDR3 is CAWSEGSNQPQHF. CDR3 nucleotide sequence: TGTGCCTGGAGTGAGGGTAGCAATCAGCCCCAGCATTTT.